The clone carrying this TCR beta chain came up a few times. Its antigen is unidentified. This specimen belongs to a study of identical twins. Study outcomes and limitations: Out-of-frame sharing of TCR alpha in monozygotic twins was underestimated by models. The study reached conclusions through statistical analysis that was cross-sectional, not following the same donors.

After template switching added a universal primer site, the resulting cDNA carried unique molecular identifiers. Each CDR3 protein gets one entry after TCRdb re-called the 5' RACE reads with MiXCR. The data hold roughly 630,000 distinct CDR3 sequences, with roughly 7.1% observed a single time. The donors were all healthy and Caucasian. These sequences were also reported in another study, on yellow fever vaccine responses in identical twins.

The TCR was taken from a young woman in good health. The material sequenced was PBMCs.

The CDR3 spells CASSGGLAGFYNEQFF. CDR3 coding DNA: TGTGCCAGCAGTGGGGGACTAGCGGGGTTTTACAATGAGCAGTTCTTC. V gene TRBV28 combines with J gene TRBJ2-1; 13 bases map to TRBD2. The CDR3 covers 16 residues. The germline gives CDR1 MDHEN, CDR2 SYDVKM. V trimming: 5 bases; J trimming: 4 bases; junction bases outside the gene matches: 5. Based on the CDR3 plus reference TRBV28 and TRBJ2-1, the full variable domain is DVKVTQSSRYLVKRTGEKVFLECVQDMDHENMFWYRQDPGLGLRLIYFSYDVKMKEKGDIPEGYSVSREKKERFSLILESASTNQTSMYLCASSGGLAGFYNEQFFGPGTRLTVL.